This is a list of T cell receptor beta chains from one sample in a study of blood T cell repertoires in COVID-19. Repertoires were generated with immunoSEQ multiplex PCR, while TCRdb's copy carries only in-frame clones and drops some. This table has roughly 170,000 clones, 80% to 90% appearing once. The sample consisted of peripheral blood. Every receptor here comes from a woman aged 18 to 35 who had recovered from COVID-19. CDR3s include the opening cysteine and the closing phenylalanine or tryptophan. The order of the fields is D gene, clone size, V gene, J gene, CDR3 protein, CDR3 DNA. The D gene is left open where the match is weak. Clone sizes are given selectively: once, few, many, or a class where the clone is expanded.

-	-	TRBV5-4	TRBJ1-1	CASSPGPTAFF	TGTGCCAGCAGCCCGGGTCCGACAGCTTTCTTT
-	-	TRBV2	TRBJ1-6	CARRGGWNSPLHF	TGTGCCAGGAGGGGGGGCTGGAATTCACCCCTCCACTTT
TRBD1	-	TRBV5-1	TRBJ1-2	CATRSGTAYGYTF	TGCGCCACAAGATCCGGGACAGCTTATGGCTACACCTTC
TRBD1	few	TRBV6-6	TRBJ1-6	CATQQGASSPLHF	TGTGCCACCCAACAGGGGGCCAGTTCACCCCTCCACTTT
-	medium-sized	TRBV7-9	TRBJ1-2	CASSLSAVYTF	TGTGCCAGCAGCCTTTCAGCGGTCTACACCTTC
-	once	TRBV7-6	TRBJ2-2	CASSLPGQNTGELFF	TGTGCCAGCAGCTTGCCGGGACAAAACACCGGGGAGCTGTTTTTT
TRBD1	few	TRBV4-3	TRBJ1-1	CASSQAPGQGDTEAFF	TGCGCCAGCAGCCAAGCCCCGGGACAGGGCGACACTGAAGCTTTCTTT
-	-	TRBV6-5	TRBJ1-1	CASRLRTATEAFF	TGTGCCAGCAGACTCCGGACAGCCACTGAAGCTTTCTTT
-	-	TRBV6-1	TRBJ1-4	CASTSSGVEKLFF	TGTGCCAGCACCTCATCAGGGGTTGAAAAACTGTTTTTT
-	-	TRBV1	TRBJ2-1	CTSSLLGGSYNEQFF	TGCACCAGCAGCCTACTGGGGGGATCTTACAATGAGCAGTTCTTC
TRBD1	-	TRBV15	TRBJ2-1	CATSRPPGTGVNEQFF	TGTGCCACCAGCAGGCCACCGGGGACAGGGGTCAATGAGCAGTTCTTC
-	-	TRBV5-1	TRBJ1-2	CASSLGGDLGYTF	TGCGCCAGCAGCTTGGGCGGGGATCTTGGCTACACCTTC
TRBD1	-	TRBV24-1	TRBJ1-3	CATSAPGGTGDNPGNTIYF	TGTGCCACCAGTGCCCCTGGGGGGACAGGGGATAATCCTGGAAACACCATATATTTT
-	-	TRBV6-2/TRBV6-3	TRBJ1-4	CASSLGRGRTGGKLFF	TGTGCCAGCAGTTTGGGGCGAGGCCGAACAGGTGGAAAACTGTTTTTT
-	-	TRBV6-5	TRBJ2-3	CASSQGGGNTDTQYF	TGTGCCAGCAGTCAGGGTGGCGGGAACACAGATACGCAGTATTTT
TRBD1	-	TRBV6-5	TRBJ1-2	CASNPRDRVYGYTF	TGTGCCAGCAACCCCCGGGACAGGGTCTATGGCTACACCTTC
-	-	TRBV9	TRBJ1-1	CASSVSGARTEAFF	TGTGCCAGCAGCGTGTCAGGGGCGCGGACTGAAGCTTTCTTT
TRBD1	-	TRBV24-1	TRBJ1-5	CATRGTGDNQPQHF	TGTGCCACCAGAGGGACAGGGGACAATCAGCCCCAGCATTTT
-	-	TRBV29-1	TRBJ2-2	CSNGQKNTGELFF	TGCAGCAACGGACAGAAGAACACCGGGGAGCTGTTTTTT
-	once	TRBV9	TRBJ1-6	CASSANFLTEYNSPLHF	TGTGCCAGCAGCGCCAACTTTCTTACGGAGTATAATTCACCCCTCCACTTT
-	-	TRBV15	TRBJ1-4	CATSRDDISTNEKLFF	TGTGCCACCAGCAGAGATGACATCTCAACTAATGAAAAACTGTTTTTT
-	-	TRBV7-2	TRBJ2-1	CASSLASGPGTRTYNEQFF	TGTGCCAGCAGCTTAGCTTCCGGCCCCGGGACACGGACCTACAATGAGCAGTTCTTC
-	few	TRBV2	TRBJ2-1	CASTTSYEQFF	TGTGCCAGCACCACATCGTATGAGCAGTTCTTC
-	-	TRBV11-2	TRBJ2-5	CASSPTGVIADQETQYF	TGTGCCAGCAGCCCGACCGGAGTAATAGCAGACCAAGAGACCCAGTACTTC
-	few	TRBV15	TRBJ2-7	CATRGGAYEQYF	TGTGCCACCAGAGGAGGGGCTTACGAGCAGTACTTC
TRBD2	-	TRBV4-3	TRBJ2-3	CASSLSSSGGLTDTQYF	TGCGCCAGCAGCCTTTCCTCTAGCGGGGGGCTGACAGATACGCAGTATTTT
TRBD2	-	TRBV19	TRBJ2-5	CASSIGRGLVFETQYF	TGTGCCAGTAGTATAGGGCGGGGACTAGTCTTTGAGACCCAGTACTTC
-	-	TRBV4-1	TRBJ1-5	CASSRTQGFGNQPQHF	TGCGCCAGCAGCCGAACACAGGGATTCGGAAATCAGCCCCAGCATTTT
TRBD2	-	TRBV6-2/TRBV6-3	TRBJ2-1	CASSYSPSGEQFF	TGTGCCAGCAGTTACTCCCCTAGCGGTGAGCAGTTCTTC
-	-	TRBV18	TRBJ1-2	CASSPFDQGRYGYTF	TGTGCCAGCTCACCATTTGATCAGGGGCGCTATGGCTACACCTTC
-	few	TRBV29-1	TRBJ2-3	CSVVGGSTDTQYF	TGCAGCGTTGTCGGGGGAAGCACAGATACGCAGTATTTT
TRBD1	-	TRBV4-1	TRBJ1-3	CASSQGDRAGNTIYF	TGCGCCAGCAGCCAGGGGGACAGGGCTGGAAACACCATATATTTT
TRBD2	-	TRBV6-5	TRBJ2-1	CASRRTSSNEQFF	TGTGCCAGCAGGAGGACTAGCAGCAATGAGCAGTTCTTC